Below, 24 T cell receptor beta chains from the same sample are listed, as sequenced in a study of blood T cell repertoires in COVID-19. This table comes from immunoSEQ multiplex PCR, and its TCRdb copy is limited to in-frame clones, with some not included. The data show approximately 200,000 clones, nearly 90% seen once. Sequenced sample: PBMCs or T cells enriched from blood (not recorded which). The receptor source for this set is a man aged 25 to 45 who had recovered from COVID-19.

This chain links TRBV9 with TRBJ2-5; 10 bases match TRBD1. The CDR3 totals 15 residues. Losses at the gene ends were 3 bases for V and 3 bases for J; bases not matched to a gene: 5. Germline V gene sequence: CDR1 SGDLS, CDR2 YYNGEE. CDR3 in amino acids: CASSASGTGEETQYF. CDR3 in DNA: TGTGCCAGCAGCGCATCAGGGACAGGGGAAGAGACCCAGTACTTC.

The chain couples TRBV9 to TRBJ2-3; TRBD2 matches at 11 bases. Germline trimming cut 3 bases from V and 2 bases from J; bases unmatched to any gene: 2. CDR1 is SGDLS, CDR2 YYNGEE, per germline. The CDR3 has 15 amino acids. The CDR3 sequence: CASSETSGDTDTQYF. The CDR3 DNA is TGTGCCAGCAGCGAGACTAGCGGGGACACAGATACGCAGTATTTT. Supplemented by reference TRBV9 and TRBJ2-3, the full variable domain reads DSGVTQTPKHLITATGQRVTLRCSPRSGDLSVYWYQQSLDQGLQFLIQYYNGEERAKGNILERFSAQQFPDLHSELNLSSLELGDSALYFCASSETSGDTDTQYFGPGTRLTVL.

CDR3 nucleotide sequence: TGTGCCAGCAGCCTGGTGGAGTCCGAGCAGTACTTC. It codes for CASSLVESEQYF. V and J are TRBV5-4 and TRBJ2-7; no reliable D call. CDR1 is SGHNT, CDR2 YYREEE, per germline (reference sequence). The CDR3 length is 12 residues. V was shortened by 4 bases and J by 6 bases, with 11 bases between the two germline ends. The variable domain in full, completed from reference TRBV5-4 and TRBJ2-7, reads ETGVTQSPTHLIKTRGQQVTLRCSSQSGHNTVSWYQQALGQGPQFIFQYYREEENGRGNFPPRFSGLQFPNYSSELNVNALELDDSALYLCASSLVESEQYFGPGTRLTVT.

The CDR3 loop reads CASSQSEGGEAFF. In nucleotides, the CDR3 is TGTGCCAGCAGCCAATCTGAAGGCGGGGAAGCTTTCTTT. The chain has TRBV3-1 (or the pseudogene TRBV3-2) and TRBJ1-1; D gene uncertain. This CDR3 spans 13 amino acids. Trimming pared 2 bases from V and 8 bases from J, leaving 12 bases between. CDR1 LGHDT and CDR2 YNNKEL come from the germline V gene (reference sequence).

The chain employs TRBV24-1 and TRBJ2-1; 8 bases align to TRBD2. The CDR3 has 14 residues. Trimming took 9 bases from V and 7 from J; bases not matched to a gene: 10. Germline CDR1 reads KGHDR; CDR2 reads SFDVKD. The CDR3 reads CATEGSGGPNEQFF. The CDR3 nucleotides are TGTGCCACCGAAGGATCGGGAGGGCCTAATGAGCAGTTCTTC.

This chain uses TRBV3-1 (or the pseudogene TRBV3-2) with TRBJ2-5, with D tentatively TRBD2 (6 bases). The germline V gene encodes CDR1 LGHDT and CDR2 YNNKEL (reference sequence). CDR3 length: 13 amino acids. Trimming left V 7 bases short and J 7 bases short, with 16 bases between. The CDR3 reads CASTTGTFRTQYF. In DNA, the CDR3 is TGTGCCAGCACCACTGGGACTTTTAGGACCCAGTACTTC.

As DNA, the CDR3 is TGTGCCAGCAGCTTAGTTGCAGGGGTCACCGGGGAGCTGTTTTTT. Its translation: CASSLVAGVTGELFF. V usage is TRBV11-2 and J usage is TRBJ2-2, with D perhaps matching TRBD1 (6 bases). CDR3 length: 15 residues. V lost 1 base, J lost 4 bases, and 10 bases lay in between. Germline V gene lookup returns CDR1 SGHAT and CDR2 FQNNGV.

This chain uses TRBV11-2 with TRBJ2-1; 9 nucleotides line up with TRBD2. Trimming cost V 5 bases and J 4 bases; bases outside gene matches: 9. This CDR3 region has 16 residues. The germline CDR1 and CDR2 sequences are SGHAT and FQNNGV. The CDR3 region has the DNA TGTGCCAGCAGCCCCAGACTAGCGGACAATTACAATGAGCAGTTCTTC. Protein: CASSPRLADNYNEQFF.

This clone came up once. The chain's CDR3 is CASSIVFLTYEQYF. The CDR3 coding sequence is TGTGCCAGTAGTATCGTCTTCCTTACCTACGAGCAGTACTTC. V is TRBV19 and J is TRBJ2-7; unclear D gene. V was trimmed by 3 bases and J by 2 bases, leaving 11 bases between them. Per the germline V gene, CDR1 is LNHDA and CDR2 is SQIVND (reference sequence). The CDR3 is made up of 14 amino acids.

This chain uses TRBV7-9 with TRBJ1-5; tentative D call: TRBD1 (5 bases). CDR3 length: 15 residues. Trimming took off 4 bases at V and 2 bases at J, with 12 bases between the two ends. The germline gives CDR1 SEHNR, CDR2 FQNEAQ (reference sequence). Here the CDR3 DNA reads TGTGCCAGCAGCTCGGGGGACTTGGGCAATCAGCCCCAGCATTTT. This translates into CASSSGDLGNQPQHF. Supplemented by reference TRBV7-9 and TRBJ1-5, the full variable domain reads DTGVSQNPRHKITKRGQNVTFRCDPISEHNRLYWYRQTLGQGPEFLTYFQNEAQLEKSRLLSDRFSAERPKGSFSTLEIQRTEQGDSAMYLCASSSGDLGNQPQHFGDGTRLSIL.

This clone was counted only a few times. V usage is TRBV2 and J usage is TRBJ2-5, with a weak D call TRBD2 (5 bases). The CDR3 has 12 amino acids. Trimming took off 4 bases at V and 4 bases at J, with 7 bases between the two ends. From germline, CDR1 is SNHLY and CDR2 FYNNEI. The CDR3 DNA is TGTGCCAGCAGTGTTGAGGGAGAGACCCAGTACTTC. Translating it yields CASSVEGETQYF.

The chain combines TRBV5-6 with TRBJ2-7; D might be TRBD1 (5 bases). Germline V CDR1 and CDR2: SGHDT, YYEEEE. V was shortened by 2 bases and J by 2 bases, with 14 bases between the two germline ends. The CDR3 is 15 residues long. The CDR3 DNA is TGTGCCAGCAGCTTTCAGGTAGGGGTACCCTACGAGCAGTACTTC. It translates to CASSFQVGVPYEQYF. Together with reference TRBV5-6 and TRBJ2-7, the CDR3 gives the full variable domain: DAGVTQSPTHLIKTRGQQVTLRCSPKSGHDTVSWYQQALGQGPQFIFQYYEEEERQRGNFPDRFSGHQFPNYSSELNVNALLLGDSALYLCASSFQVGVPYEQYFGPGTRLTVT.

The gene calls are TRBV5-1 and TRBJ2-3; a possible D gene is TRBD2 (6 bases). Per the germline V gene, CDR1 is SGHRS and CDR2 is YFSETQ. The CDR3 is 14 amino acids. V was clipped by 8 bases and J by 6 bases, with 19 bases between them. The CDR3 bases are TGCGCCAGTGTGCCGGGAGAACCAGGGGATACGCAGTATTTT. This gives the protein CASVPGEPGDTQYF.

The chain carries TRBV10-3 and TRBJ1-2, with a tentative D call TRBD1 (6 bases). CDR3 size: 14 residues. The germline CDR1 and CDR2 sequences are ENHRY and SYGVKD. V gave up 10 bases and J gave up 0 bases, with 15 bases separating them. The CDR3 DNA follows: TGTGCCACCACGCCCGGGACAACTAACTATGGCTACACCTTC. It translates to CATTPGTTNYGYTF.

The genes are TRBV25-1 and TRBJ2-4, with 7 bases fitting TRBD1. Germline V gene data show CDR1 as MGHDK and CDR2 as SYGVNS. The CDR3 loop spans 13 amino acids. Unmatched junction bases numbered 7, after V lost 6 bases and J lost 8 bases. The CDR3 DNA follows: TGTGCCAGCAGACAGGGGCCAAATGACATTCAGTACTTC. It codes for CASRQGPNDIQYF.

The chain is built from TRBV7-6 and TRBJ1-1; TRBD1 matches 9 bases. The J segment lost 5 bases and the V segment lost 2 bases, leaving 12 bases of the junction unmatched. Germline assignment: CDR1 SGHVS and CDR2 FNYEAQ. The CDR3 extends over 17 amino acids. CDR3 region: CASSLISQGAPGTEAFF. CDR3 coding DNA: TGTGCCAGCAGCTTAATTTCACAGGGGGCGCCTGGGACTGAAGCTTTCTTT.

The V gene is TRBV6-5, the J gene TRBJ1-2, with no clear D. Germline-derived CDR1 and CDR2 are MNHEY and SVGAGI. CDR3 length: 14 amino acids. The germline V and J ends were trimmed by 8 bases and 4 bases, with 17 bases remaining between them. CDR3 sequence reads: CASGESSALYGYTF. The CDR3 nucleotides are TGTGCCAGCGGGGAGTCAAGTGCCCTCTATGGCTACACCTTC.

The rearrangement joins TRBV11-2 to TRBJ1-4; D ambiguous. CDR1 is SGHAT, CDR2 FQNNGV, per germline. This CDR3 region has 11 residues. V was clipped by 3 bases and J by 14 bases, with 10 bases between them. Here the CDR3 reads CASSFSTGLFF. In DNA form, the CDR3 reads TGTGCCAGCAGCTTCTCTACGGGGCTGTTTTTT. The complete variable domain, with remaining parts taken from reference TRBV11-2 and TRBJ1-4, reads EAGVAQSPRYKIIEKRQSVAFWCNPISGHATLYWYQQILGQGPKLLIQFQNNGVVDDSQLPKDRFSAERLKGVDSTLKIQPAKLEDSAVYLCASSFSTGLFFGSGTQLSVL.

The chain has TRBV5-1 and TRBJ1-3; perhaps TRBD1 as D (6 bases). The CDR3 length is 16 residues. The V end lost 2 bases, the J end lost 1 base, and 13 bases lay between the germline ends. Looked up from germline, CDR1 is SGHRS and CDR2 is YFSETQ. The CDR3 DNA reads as TGCGCCAGCAGCTTACAGGGCCCAGATTCTGGAAACACCATATATTTT. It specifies CASSLQGPDSGNTIYF.

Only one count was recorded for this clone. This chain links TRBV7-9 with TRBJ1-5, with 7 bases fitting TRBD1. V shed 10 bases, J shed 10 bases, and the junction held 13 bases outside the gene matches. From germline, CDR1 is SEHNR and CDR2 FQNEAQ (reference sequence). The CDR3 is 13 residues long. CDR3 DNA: TGTGCCATTGACAGGGAAGGAGGAGGACCCCAGCATTTT. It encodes CAIDREGGGPQHF.

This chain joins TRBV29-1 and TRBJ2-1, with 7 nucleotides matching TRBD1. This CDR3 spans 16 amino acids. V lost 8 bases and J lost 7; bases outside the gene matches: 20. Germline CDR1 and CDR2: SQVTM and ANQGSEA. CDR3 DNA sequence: TGCAGCACCCTATTTTTCCAGGGGGTATTAAGAAATGAGCAGTTCTTC. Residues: CSTLFFQGVLRNEQFF.

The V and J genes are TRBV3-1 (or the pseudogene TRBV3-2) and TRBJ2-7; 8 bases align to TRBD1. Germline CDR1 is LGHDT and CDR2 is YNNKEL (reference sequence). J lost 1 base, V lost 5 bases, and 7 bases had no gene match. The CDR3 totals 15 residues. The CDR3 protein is CASSTWTGMSYEQYF. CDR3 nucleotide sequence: TGTGCCAGCAGCACATGGACAGGGATGTCCTACGAGCAGTACTTC.

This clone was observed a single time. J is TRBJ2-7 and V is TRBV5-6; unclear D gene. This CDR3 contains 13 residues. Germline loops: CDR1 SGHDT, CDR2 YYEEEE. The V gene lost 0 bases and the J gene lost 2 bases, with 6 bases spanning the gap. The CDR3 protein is CASSLGRTYEQYF. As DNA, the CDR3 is TGTGCCAGCAGCTTGGGCAGAACCTACGAGCAGTACTTC.

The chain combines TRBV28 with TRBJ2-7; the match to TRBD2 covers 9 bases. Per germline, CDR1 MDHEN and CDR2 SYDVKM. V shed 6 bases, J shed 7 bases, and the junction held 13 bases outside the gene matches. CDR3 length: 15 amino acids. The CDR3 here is CASSQTGSGRWEQYF. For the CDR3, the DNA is TGTGCCAGCAGCCAAACCGGAAGCGGGAGGTGGGAGCAGTACTTC.